This entry concerns a single T cell receptor beta chain. Assay used: immunoSEQ multiplex PCR; TCRdb lists only in-frame clones, some missing. The data show 20,000 to 30,000 clones, with around nine tenths seen just once and less than 3% held by the top ten. The data originate from a study of tumor-infiltrating T cells and Merkel cell polyomavirus. Study information: CD8+ T cells recognized the Merkel cell polyomavirus KLL epitope.

All patients' tumors stained robustly positive for Merkel cell polyomavirus Large T antigen by immunohistochemistry. Per germline, CDR1 SGHNT and CDR2 YYREEE (reference sequence). Trimming cost V 6 bases and J 0 bases, with 16 bases left between them. The CDR3 is 17 residues long. What was sequenced was lymph node tissue. This chain uses TRBV5-4 with TRBJ2-6, with a possible D match to TRBD1 (6 bases). The source is a man aged 50-60 years with Merkel cell carcinoma. The CDR3 nucleotides read TGTGCCAGCACCGGTGGGGGCATACCCTCTGGGGCCAACGTCCTGACTTTC. Amino acid sequence: CASTGGGIPSGANVLTF.